Below are 29 T cell receptor beta chains sequenced from a single sample in a study of blood T cell repertoires in COVID-19. Sequencing used immunoSEQ multiplex PCR; TCRdb keeps in-frame clones, though not all of them. The sample has some 98,000 clones, roughly 84% seen once. Sequencing was done on a sample of peripheral blood. The receptors were sampled from a man aged 55 to 70 with acute or convalescent COVID-19.

This chain joins TRBV21-1 and TRBJ2-3; the DNA was not used to check the table's D call, TRBD2. TRBV21-1 represents a pseudogene. CDR3 length: 16 amino acids. The CDR3 DNA follows: TGTGCCAGCATCTCATCTAGCGGGGGGGCAGGAGATACGCAGTATTTT. This codes for CASISSSGGAGDTQYF.

V gene TRBV10-1 combines with J gene TRBJ1-5, with D perhaps TRBD1 (6 bases). The CDR3 has 15 residues. CDR1 WNHNN and CDR2 SYGVQD come from the germline V gene (reference sequence). Deletions cut 10 bases from V and 2 bases from J, with 18 bases between. CDR3 sequence reads: CAKELWTVRNQPQHF. Written as DNA, the CDR3 is TGCGCCAAAGAACTTTGGACAGTTCGCAATCAGCCCCAGCATTTT.

The rearrangement links TRBV7-9 to TRBJ2-7; tentatively, D is TRBD2 (7 bases). The length of the CDR3 is 14 residues. V dropped 3 bases and J dropped 7 bases, with 16 bases sitting between them. The V gene's germline CDR1 is SEHNR and CDR2 FQNEAQ (reference sequence). CDR3 coding DNA: TGTGCCAGCAGCTTGGGGGGGCAAACGCAAGAGCAGTACTTC. It specifies CASSLGGQTQEQYF.

The J gene is TRBJ1-6, the V gene TRBV11-2; TRBD1 is a possible D gene (5 bases). From germline, CDR1 is SGHAT and CDR2 FQNNGV. The CDR3 sequence is 14 residues long. V shed 7 bases and J shed 10 bases, with 17 bases lying between them. The CDR3 is CASTLTEFGSPLHF. The CDR3 bases are TGTGCCAGCACCCTGACAGAATTCGGCTCACCCCTCCACTTT. The whole variable domain, filled in from reference TRBV11-2 and TRBJ1-6, reads EAGVAQSPRYKIIEKRQSVAFWCNPISGHATLYWYQQILGQGPKLLIQFQNNGVVDDSQLPKDRFSAERLKGVDSTLKIQPAKLEDSAVYLCASTLTEFGSPLHFGNGTRLTVT.

V and J are TRBV28 and TRBJ1-2; D unclear. The CDR3 has 12 residues. Germline CDR1 and CDR2: MDHEN and SYDVKM. V dropped 2 bases and J dropped 5 bases, with 6 bases sitting between them. CDR3 loop: CASSLLLYGYTF. CDR3 DNA: TGTGCCAGCAGTTTACTCTTATATGGCTACACCTTC.

The chain carries TRBV6-5 and TRBJ2-1; 9 bases line up with TRBD2. Per the germline V gene, CDR1 is MNHEY and CDR2 is SVGAGI. V lost 0 bases, J lost 5 bases, and 5 bases stayed unmatched. This CDR3 has 16 amino acids. CDR3 nucleotide sequence: TGTGCCAGCAGTTACTCGGAGCGGGGGGCTAACAATGAGCAGTTCTTC. Protein product: CASSYSERGANNEQFF.

The V gene is TRBV19, the J gene TRBJ2-3; 8 bases align to TRBD1. Trimming at V came to 6 bases and at J to 0 bases, leaving 8 bases not matched to a gene. This CDR3 region has 16 residues. CDR1 and CDR2 from the germline V gene are LNHDA and SQIVND (reference sequence). Here the CDR3 reads CASSRRGLTSTDTQYF. CDR3 coding DNA: TGTGCCAGTAGCCGCAGGGGGCTAACTAGCACAGATACGCAGTATTTT.

This sequence joins TRBV19 and TRBJ1-1, with D hard to call. CDR3 length: 13 amino acids. The germline V gene encodes CDR1 LNHDA and CDR2 SQIVND (reference sequence). Trimming removed 6 bases from V and 5 bases from J, with 13 bases in between. CDR3 bases: TGTGCCAGTAGGGAACAGTCGTGGACTGAAGCTTTCTTT. Its translation: CASREQSWTEAFF.

CDR3 in DNA: TGCGCCAGCATTGACAGGGGATCAAGCTATGGCTACACCTTC. It translates to CASIDRGSSYGYTF. The chain combines TRBV10-2 with TRBJ1-2, with 8 bases that match TRBD1. V was pared by 7 bases and J by 4 bases, with 8 bases of the junction left unmatched. The CDR3 sequence is 14 residues long. Germline CDR1 and CDR2: WSHSY and SAAADI.

The chain has TRBV5-5 and TRBJ2-1; 7 bases are shared with TRBD1. V was pared by 8 bases and J by 4 bases, with 9 bases of the junction left unmatched. CDR1 and CDR2 from the germline V gene are SGHKS and YYEKEE (reference sequence). The CDR3 contains 14 residues. CDR3 in amino acids: CAREAPGQYNEQFF. The DNA for the CDR3 is TGTGCCAGAGAAGCCCCGGGACAGTACAATGAGCAGTTCTTC.

The V and J genes are TRBV2 and TRBJ2-7, with D possibly TRBD2 on 7 matching bases. Germline CDR1 SNHLY, CDR2 FYNNEI. This CDR3 has 15 residues. V lost 6 bases and J lost 0, with 15 bases in between. The CDR3 protein is CASSPWGGNSYEQYV. The CDR3 nucleotides read TGTGCCAGCAGCCCCTGGGGGGGCAACTCCTACGAGCAGTACGTC.

The V and J genes are TRBV7-2 and TRBJ2-3; 7 positions match TRBD1. CDR3 length: 16 residues. Per the germline V gene, CDR1 is SGHTA and CDR2 is FQGNSA. Germline trimming cut 4 bases from V and 3 bases from J; bases unmatched to any gene: 10. The CDR3: CASSSPPDRVTDTQYF. As DNA, the CDR3 is TGTGCCAGCAGCTCCCCCCCCGACAGGGTGACAGATACGCAGTATTTT.

This clone is a singleton in its sample. The rearrangement uses TRBV6-5 and TRBJ1-3; 7 bases agree with TRBD1. The V gene's germline CDR1 is MNHEY and CDR2 SVGAGI. The CDR3 spans 15 residues. V gave up 6 bases and J gave up 0 bases; unmatched junction bases: 5. CDR3 sequence (DNA): TGTGCCAGCAGGAATGACAGGGTCTCTGGAAACACCATATATTTT. It yields the protein CASRNDRVSGNTIYF.

V usage is TRBV6-2 or TRBV6-3 and J usage is TRBJ1-6; 9 nucleotides agree with TRBD1. The CDR3 totals 16 residues. In germline, CDR1 is MNHEY, CDR2 SVGEGT. V was pared by 3 bases and J by 8 bases, with 8 bases of the junction left unmatched. The CDR3 DNA reads TGTGCCAGCAGTTATCGTCCGACAGGGGGAGATTCACCCCTCCACTTT. It is translated as CASSYRPTGGDSPLHF.

V is TRBV4-3 and J is TRBJ2-7; D uncertain. There are 14 residues in the CDR3. Germline assignment: CDR1 LGHNA and CDR2 YSLEER. Trimming took off 0 bases at V and 4 bases at J, with 10 bases between the two ends. The CDR3 bases are TGCGCCAGCAGCCAAGAGATTGGGCCTTACGAGCAGTACTTC. Residues: CASSQEIGPYEQYF.

This chain's CDR3 is CASSLLRADRDRLEKLFF. The CDR3 nucleotides read TGTGCCAGCAGTTTATTGCGCGCTGATCGGGACAGGCTTGAAAAACTGTTTTTT. The J gene is TRBJ1-4, the V gene TRBV27; 8 bases are a match to TRBD1. CDR1 and CDR2 from the germline V gene are MNHEY and SMNVEV (reference sequence). This CDR3 contains 18 residues. J was trimmed by 7 bases and V by 1 base; bases with no gene match: 14. The whole variable domain, remainder taken from reference TRBV27 and TRBJ1-4, is EAQVTQNPRYLITVTGKKLTVTCSQNMNHEYMSWYRQDPGLGLRQIYYSMNVEVTDKGDVPEGYKVSRKEKRNFPLILESPSPNQTSLYFCASSLLRADRDRLEKLFFGSGTQLSVL.

A few counts support this clone. The rearrangement joins TRBV7-2 to TRBJ1-1; no clear D. Germline values: CDR1 SGHTA, CDR2 FQGNSA. This CDR3 comprises 16 residues. V was trimmed by 1 base and J by 2 bases, leaving 14 bases between them. The DNA of the CDR3 is TGTGCCAGCAGCTTAGAATCGAACAGAATTAACACTGAAGCTTTCTTT. It encodes CASSLESNRINTEAFF.

V is TRBV5-6 and J is TRBJ1-3; D unresolved. V lost 1 base and J lost 1, with 9 bases in between. The germline V gene encodes CDR1 SGHDT and CDR2 YYEEEE. The CDR3 runs to 15 residues. This chain's CDR3 is CASSLLAQSGNTIYF. CDR3 sequence (DNA): TGTGCCAGCAGCTTGCTTGCCCAGTCTGGAAACACCATATATTTT.

The chain couples TRBV20-1 to TRBJ1-2, with 8 bases fitting TRBD1. V lost 3 bases and J lost 8; bases outside the gene matches: 14. The CDR3 is 15 amino acids. Germline loops: CDR1 DFQATT, CDR2 SNEGSKA (reference sequence). This CDR3 reads CSASGHPGQGRGYTF. The DNA for the CDR3 is TGCAGTGCTAGTGGCCACCCCGGACAGGGCCGAGGCTACACCTTC.

The chain couples TRBV4-2 to TRBJ1-4; possible D gene TRBD1, 5 bases. CDR3 length equals 15 residues. Germline CDR1 and CDR2: LGHNA and YNFKEQ. V was trimmed by 4 bases and J by 7 bases, leaving 16 bases between them. In DNA, the CDR3 is TGTGCCAGCAGCCCTACAGGCGGAGATGCTGAAAAACTGTTTTTT. This gives the protein CASSPTGGDAEKLFF.

This chain's CDR3 is CASSIIASSSSYEQYF. The CDR3 DNA sequence: TGTGCCAGTAGTATAATAGCCAGCAGCAGCTCCTACGAGCAGTACTTC. The genes are TRBV19 and TRBJ2-7; D uncertain. Germline V CDR1 and CDR2: LNHDA, SQIVND (reference sequence). CDR3 length equals 16 residues. V was shortened by 2 bases and J by 0 bases, with 14 bases between the two germline ends.

The chain links TRBV5-1 to TRBJ2-5; 10 bases map to TRBD1. The V gene's germline CDR1 is SGHRS and CDR2 YFSETQ. There are 17 residues in the CDR3. With V trimmed by 1 base and J by 5 bases, 11 bases remained unmatched. The CDR3 sequence: CASSLYPGQGGGETQYF. The CDR3 DNA is TGCGCCAGCAGCTTGTATCCTGGACAGGGGGGTGGGGAGACCCAGTACTTC.

The chain carries TRBV6-6 and TRBJ1-1; unclear D gene. The CDR3 has 12 amino acids. The germline V gene has CDR1 MNHNY and CDR2 SVGAGI (reference sequence). Trimming shortened V by 0 bases and J by 8 bases, and 7 bases separated the two germline ends. DNA for the CDR3: TGTGCCAGCAGTTACTCGGCTCAGGAAGCTTTCTTT. This gives the protein CASSYSAQEAFF.

J is TRBJ1-6 and V is TRBV10-3; no reliable D call. CDR3 length: 14 residues. Germline-derived CDR1 and CDR2 are ENHRY and SYGVKD. Between the trimmed V and J ends, which lost 7 bases and 10 bases, there was a span of 17 bases. CDR3 coding DNA: TGTGCCATCAACCCGACCGGTCCAGGATCACCCCTCCACTTT. This encodes CAINPTGPGSPLHF.

In its sample, this clone was seen once. In DNA form, the CDR3 reads TGTGCCAGCAAATATTTGGGGGGACTGAACTATGGCTACACCTTC. This sequence encodes CASKYLGGLNYGYTF. The V call is TRBV6-5, the J call TRBJ1-2; a weak D match, TRBD1 (5 bases). Germline V CDR1 and CDR2: MNHEY, SVGAGI. The CDR3 contains 15 residues. V dropped 7 bases and J dropped 2 bases, with 17 bases sitting between them.

The V and J genes are TRBV6-6 and TRBJ2-1; the match to TRBD1 covers 8 bases. This CDR3 region has 18 residues. The germline V gene encodes CDR1 MNHNY and CDR2 SVGAGI (reference sequence). V lost 5 bases, J lost 6 bases, and 18 bases stayed unmatched. CDR3 in DNA: TGTGCCAGCAGTCCCGACCTAAGGACAGGGAGGTTCAGCAATGAGCAGTTCTTC. Protein sequence: CASSPDLRTGRFSNEQFF.

This chain joins TRBV9 and TRBJ2-1; the D gene is possibly TRBD2 (5 bases). The V and J ends lost 1 base and 2 bases respectively, with 10 bases between them. Germline assignment: CDR1 SGDLS and CDR2 YYNGEE. The CDR3 length is 15 residues. CDR3 sequence reads: CASSVFGEPYNEQFF. Written as DNA, the CDR3 is TGTGCCAGCAGCGTATTCGGGGAACCCTACAATGAGCAGTTCTTC. Using reference TRBV9 and TRBJ2-1 for the parts outside the CDR3, the full variable domain is DSGVTQTPKHLITATGQRVTLRCSPRSGDLSVYWYQQSLDQGLQFLIQYYNGEERAKGNILERFSAQQFPDLHSELNLSSLELGDSALYFCASSVFGEPYNEQFFGPGTRLTVL.

This chain joins TRBV5-4 and TRBJ1-1; TRBD1 matches at 8 bases. The CDR3 totals 14 residues. V lost 4 bases, J lost 7 bases, and 9 bases stayed unmatched. Germline V CDR1 and CDR2: SGHNT, YYREEE (reference sequence). This chain's CDR3 is CASSRGQGGIEAFF. In DNA, the CDR3 is TGTGCCAGCAGCAGAGGACAGGGAGGCATTGAAGCTTTCTTT.

This sequence joins TRBV4-2 and TRBJ2-4; no definite D call. Germline-derived CDR1 and CDR2 are LGHNA and YNFKEQ. This CDR3 has 17 residues. V was clipped by 0 bases and J by 4 bases, with 16 bases between them. The CDR3 spells CASSQEGGGRLKNIQYF. CDR3 nucleotides: TGTGCCAGCAGCCAAGAAGGTGGTGGCAGGTTGAAAAACATTCAGTACTTC.